The subject of this entry is one TCR beta chain. The antigen is undetermined. Additional DNA sequences in this sample encode the identical CDR3. This specimen comes from a study of cytomegalovirus exposure and HLA in healthy donors. For the study at large: Earlier results showed roughly 110 million unique TCR beta sequences derived from roughly 180 million T cells.

PCR involved 60 Vbeta and 13 Jbeta primers. Clones were sequenced by immunoSEQ multiplex PCR, and TCRdb holds only the in-frame ones, with some missing. The data show about 140,000 clones, with 80% seen just once and 4.5% to 6.5% held by the top ten. Notes on the study in general: Approximately 160 TCR beta chains were listed as cytomegalovirus-associated. Presence/absence analyses took donor sequencing depth as roughly uniform.

V was cut by 0 bases and J by 0 bases, with 5 bases left in between. Germline V gives CDR1 GTSNPN, CDR2 SVGIG (reference sequence). The CDR3 spans 13 residues. The chain combines TRBV30 with TRBJ1-1, with D unresolved. This receptor was taken from a male donor in good health and CMV-seronegative. Sequencing input: PBMCs. CDR3 DNA sequence: TGTGCCTGGAGTGTATCGGTGAACACTGAAGCTTTCTTT. Amino acids: CAWSVSVNTEAFF.